Each of the 9 T cell receptor beta chains below was sequenced from the same sample in a study. TCRdb re-called the RT-PCR reads with MiXCR, one entry per CDR3 protein. This table holds around 700,000 distinct CDR3 sequences, approximately 15% found once. The specimen was memory CD4+ T cells from blood. Source of these receptors: a female donor in good health, serving as a healthy control.

This clonotype has only a few counts. The rearrangement links TRBV20-1 to TRBJ1-5, with D hard to call. Germline V lookup: CDR1 DFQATT, CDR2 SNEGSKA (reference sequence). CDR3 length equals 12 residues. V was trimmed by 3 bases and J by 1 base, leaving 4 bases between them. In nucleotides, the CDR3 is TGCAGTGCTAGCTCCAGCAATCAGCCCCAGCATTTT. It encodes CSASSSNQPQHF.

This chain uses TRBV24-1 with TRBJ2-1; D is perhaps TRBD1 (5 bases). CDR3 length: 15 residues. Germline CDR1 and CDR2: KGHDR and SFDVKD. The ends were cut back, 3 bases at V and 5 bases at J, with 13 bases in the middle. The CDR3, as DNA: TGTGCCACCAGTGATCCAAGGGGTCCCAACAATGAGCAGTTCTTC. It encodes CATSDPRGPNNEQFF.

The chain joins TRBV5-1 to TRBJ1-6; weak D call: TRBD1 (6 bases). This CDR3 is built from 13 residues. V was cut by 4 bases and J by 13 bases, with 15 bases left in between. Germline V gene lookup returns CDR1 SGHRS and CDR2 YFSETQ. The CDR3 loop is CASSPEGGSPLHF. DNA of the CDR3: TGCGCCAGCAGCCCGGAGGGGGGGAGTCCCCTCCACTTT.

This clonotype was detected ten times or more. In DNA, the CDR3 is TGCGCCAGCAGCTTGGGCCAGCGGGAGGGAAATGAGCAGTTCTTC. It is translated as CASSLGQREGNEQFF. This chain connects TRBV5-1 to TRBJ2-1; 10 bases match TRBD2. Trimming took 0 bases from V and 7 from J; bases not matched to a gene: 4. The germline CDR1 and CDR2 sequences are SGHRS and YFSETQ. The CDR3 spans 15 residues.

The sample holds many counts of this clonotype. The V and J genes are TRBV12-3 or TRBV12-4 and TRBJ2-5; no reliable D call. This CDR3 has 12 amino acids. Trimming pared 6 bases from V and 4 bases from J, leaving 9 bases between. In nucleotides, the CDR3 is TGTGCCAGCAGCCGGGTGGGAGAGACCCAGTACTTC. This sequence encodes CASSRVGETQYF.

This clonotype was picked up many times. The chain combines TRBV20-1 with TRBJ2-7; TRBD2 matches at 7 bases. Germline CDR1 and CDR2: DFQATT and SNEGSKA (reference sequence). CDR3 length equals 15 residues. V lost 6 bases, J lost 0 bases, and 11 bases stayed unmatched. The CDR3 is CSAKFSGHSSYEQYF. The CDR3 DNA reads TGCAGTGCCAAATTTAGCGGGCATAGCTCCTACGAGCAGTACTTC.

J is TRBJ1-6 and V is TRBV4-3; maybe TRBD1 (5 bases). The V gene's germline CDR1 is LGHNA and CDR2 YSLEER. CDR3 length: 17 amino acids. The ends were cut back, 1 base at V and 0 bases at J, with 10 bases in the middle. This chain's CDR3 is CASSQVGVLSYNSPLHF. As DNA, the CDR3 is TGCGCCAGCAGCCAAGTAGGGGTCCTCTCCTATAATTCACCCCTCCACTTT.

The rearrangement uses TRBV6-5 and TRBJ1-2; D might be TRBD1 (6 bases). Germline assignment: CDR1 MNHEY and CDR2 SVGAGI. Trimming shortened V by 6 bases and J by 3 bases, and 20 bases separated the two germline ends. CDR3 length: 16 amino acids. For the CDR3, the DNA is TGTGCCAGCAGACGATCGTTGGGGGCGCGTGACTATGGCTACACCTTC. This codes for CASRRSLGARDYGYTF.

J is TRBJ2-5 and V is TRBV20-1; TRBD1 agrees at 10 bases. J was trimmed by 2 bases and V by 4 bases; bases with no gene match: 13. Germline V gene data show CDR1 as DFQATT and CDR2 as SNEGSKA (reference sequence). This CDR3 is built from 17 residues. This CDR3 reads CSAIKGQGIAGQETQYF. The DNA of the CDR3 is TGCAGTGCTATTAAGGGACAGGGGATTGCGGGTCAAGAGACCCAGTACTTC.